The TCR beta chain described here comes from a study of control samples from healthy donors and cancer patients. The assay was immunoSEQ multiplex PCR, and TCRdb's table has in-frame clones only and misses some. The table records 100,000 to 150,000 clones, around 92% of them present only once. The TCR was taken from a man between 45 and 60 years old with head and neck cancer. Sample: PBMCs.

In DNA form, the CDR3 reads TGTGCCAGTAGCCGCATACTCGGGTTCAATGAGCAGTTCTTC. As protein: CASSRILGFNEQFF. The J gene is TRBJ2-1, the V gene TRBV19; D is unresolved. The CDR3 is 14 residues long. Trimming stripped 6 bases from V and 6 bases from J, with 15 bases between. Germline values: CDR1 LNHDA, CDR2 SQIVND (reference sequence).